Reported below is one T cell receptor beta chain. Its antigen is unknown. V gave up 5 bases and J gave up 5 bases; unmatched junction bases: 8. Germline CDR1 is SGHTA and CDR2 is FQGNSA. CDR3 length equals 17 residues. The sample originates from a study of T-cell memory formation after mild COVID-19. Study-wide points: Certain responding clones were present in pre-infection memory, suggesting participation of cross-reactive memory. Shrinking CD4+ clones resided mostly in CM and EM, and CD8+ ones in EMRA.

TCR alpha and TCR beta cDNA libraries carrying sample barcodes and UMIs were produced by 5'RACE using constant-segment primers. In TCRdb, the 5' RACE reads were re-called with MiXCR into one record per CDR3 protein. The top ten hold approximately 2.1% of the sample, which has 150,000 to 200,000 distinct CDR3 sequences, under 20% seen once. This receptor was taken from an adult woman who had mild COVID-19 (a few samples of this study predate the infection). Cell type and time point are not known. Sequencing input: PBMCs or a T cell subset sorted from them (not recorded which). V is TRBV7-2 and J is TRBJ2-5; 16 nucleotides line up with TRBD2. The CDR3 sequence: CASSMGTSGRARETQYF. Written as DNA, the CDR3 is TGTGCCAGCAGCATGGGGACTAGCGGGAGGGCTAGGGAGACCCAGTACTTC.